The 4 T cell receptor beta chains listed next were all sequenced from one sample in a study of T cell repertoires in cytomegalovirus infection. TCRdb fed the reads into MiXCR, producing one record per CDR3 protein. The table has 100,000 to 150,000 distinct CDR3 sequences, around 30% seen once. These receptors' antigens are unknown. This specimen was CD8+ T cells from cultured PBMCs, taken from culture after CMV antigen stimulation. These receptors were taken from a human donor in good health (CMV status not recorded). Some clones in this sample may be carry-over from other donors' samples.

J is TRBJ2-2 and V is TRBV11-2; either TRBD1 or TRBD2 may supply D (5 bases each). The CDR3 consists of 16 residues. CDR1 is SGHAT, CDR2 FQNNGV, per germline. V lost 2 bases to trimming and J lost 3 bases, with 13 bases between them. CDR3 amino acids: CASSLQGIGDTGELFF. The CDR3 DNA follows: TGTGCCAGCAGCTTACAGGGCATCGGGGACACCGGGGAGCTGTTTTTT.

This chain uses TRBV20-1 with TRBJ2-5, with TRBD2 identical over 9 bases. Germline V gene data show CDR1 as DFQATT and CDR2 as SNEGSKA (reference sequence). J lost 3 bases, V lost 0 bases, and 14 bases had no gene match. The CDR3 has 18 residues. DNA of the CDR3: TGCAGTGCTAGAGATTTCCGGGCTAGCGGGGACCAAAAAGAGACCCAGTACTTC. Residues: CSARDFRASGDQKETQYF.

V gene TRBV7-6 combines with J gene TRBJ1-1; perhaps TRBD1 as D (5 bases). Per germline, CDR1 SGHVS and CDR2 FNYEAQ. Trimming cost V 5 bases and J 1 base, with 8 bases left between them. The CDR3 has 13 residues. The CDR3 DNA reads TGTGCCAGCAGCCGAGACAGGAACACTGAAGCTTTCTTT. This encodes CASSRDRNTEAFF.

In its sample, this clonotype was seen a few times. The chain couples TRBV12-3 or TRBV12-4 to TRBJ2-3; 8 nucleotides match TRBD1. The ends lost 7 bases at V and 6 bases at J; junction bases unmatched: 9. This CDR3 has 14 residues. CDR3 nucleotides: TGTGCCAGCACCGGGACAGGCGAGGTTGATACGCAGTATTTT. Translated, it gives CASTGTGEVDTQYF.